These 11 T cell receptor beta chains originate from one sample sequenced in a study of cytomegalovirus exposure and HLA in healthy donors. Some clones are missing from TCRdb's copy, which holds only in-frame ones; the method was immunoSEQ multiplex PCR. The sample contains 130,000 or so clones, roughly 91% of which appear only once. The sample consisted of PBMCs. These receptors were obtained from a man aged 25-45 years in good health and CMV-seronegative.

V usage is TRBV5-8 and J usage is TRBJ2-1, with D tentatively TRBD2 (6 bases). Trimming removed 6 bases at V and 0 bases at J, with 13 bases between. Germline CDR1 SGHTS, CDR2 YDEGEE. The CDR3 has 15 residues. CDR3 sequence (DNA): TGTGCCAGCAACGGGGGTGTGAGCTCCTACAATGAGCAGTTCTTC. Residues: CASNGGVSSYNEQFF. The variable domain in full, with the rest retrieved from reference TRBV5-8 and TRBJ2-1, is EAGVTQSPTHLIKTRGQQATLRCSPISGHTSVYWYQQALGLGLQFLLWYDEGEERNRGNFPPRFSGRQFPNYSSELNVNALELEDSALYLCASNGGVSSYNEQFFGPGTRLTVL.

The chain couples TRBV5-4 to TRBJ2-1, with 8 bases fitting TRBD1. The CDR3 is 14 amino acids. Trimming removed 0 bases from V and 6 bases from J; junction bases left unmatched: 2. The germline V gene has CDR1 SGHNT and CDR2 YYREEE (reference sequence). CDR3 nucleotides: TGTGCCAGCAGCTTGGACAGGGGGAGCAATGAGCAGTTCTTC. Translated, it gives CASSLDRGSNEQFF.

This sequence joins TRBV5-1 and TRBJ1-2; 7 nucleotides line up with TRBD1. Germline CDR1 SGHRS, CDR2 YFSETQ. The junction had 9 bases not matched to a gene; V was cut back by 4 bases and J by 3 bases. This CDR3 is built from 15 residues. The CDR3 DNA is TGCGCCAGCAGCAGGACAGGCGTCTACTACTATGGCTACACCTTC. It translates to CASSRTGVYYYGYTF.

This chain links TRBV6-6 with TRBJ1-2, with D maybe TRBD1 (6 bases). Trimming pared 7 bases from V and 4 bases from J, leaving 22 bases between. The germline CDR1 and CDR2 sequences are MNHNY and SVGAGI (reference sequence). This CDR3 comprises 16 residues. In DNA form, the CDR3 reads TGTGCCAGCACCACACAAACAGGGTTAAGTCCCTATGGCTACACCTTC. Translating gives CASTTQTGLSPYGYTF.

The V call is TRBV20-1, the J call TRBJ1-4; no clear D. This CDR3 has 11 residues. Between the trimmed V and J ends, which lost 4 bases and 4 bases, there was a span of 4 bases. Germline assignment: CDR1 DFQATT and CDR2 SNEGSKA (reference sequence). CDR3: CSATRNEKLFF. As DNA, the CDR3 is TGCAGTGCTACGCGTAATGAAAAACTGTTTTTT.

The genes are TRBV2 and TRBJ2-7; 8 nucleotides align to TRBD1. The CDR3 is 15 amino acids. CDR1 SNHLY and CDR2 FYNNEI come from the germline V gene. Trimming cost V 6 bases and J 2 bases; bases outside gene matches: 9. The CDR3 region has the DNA TGTGCCAGCAGCACCGACAGGGGAAGGACCTACGAGCAGTACTTC. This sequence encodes CASSTDRGRTYEQYF.

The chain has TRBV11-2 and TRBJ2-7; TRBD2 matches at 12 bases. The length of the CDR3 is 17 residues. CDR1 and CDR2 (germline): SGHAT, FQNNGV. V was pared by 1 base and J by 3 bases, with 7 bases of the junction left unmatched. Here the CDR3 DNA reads TGTGCCAGCAGCTTAGTTGCGGTGGGACTAGCGGGCTACGAGCAGTACTTC. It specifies CASSLVAVGLAGYEQYF.

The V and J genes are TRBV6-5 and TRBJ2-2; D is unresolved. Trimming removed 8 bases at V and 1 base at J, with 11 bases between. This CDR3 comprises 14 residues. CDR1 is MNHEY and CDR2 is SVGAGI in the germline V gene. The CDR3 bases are TGTGCCAGCCAGTCCGCCTTGAACACCGGGGAGCTGTTTTTT. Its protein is CASQSALNTGELFF.

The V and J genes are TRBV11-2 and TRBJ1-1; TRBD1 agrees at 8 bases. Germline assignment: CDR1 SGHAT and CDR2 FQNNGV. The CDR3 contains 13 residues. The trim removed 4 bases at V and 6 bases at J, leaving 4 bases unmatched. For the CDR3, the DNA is TGTGCCAGCAGCTCGCAGGGGGCCGCTGAAGCTTTCTTT. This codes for CASSSQGAAEAFF. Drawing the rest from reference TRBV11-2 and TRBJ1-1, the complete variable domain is EAGVAQSPRYKIIEKRQSVAFWCNPISGHATLYWYQQILGQGPKLLIQFQNNGVVDDSQLPKDRFSAERLKGVDSTLKIQPAKLEDSAVYLCASSSQGAAEAFFGQGTRLTVV.

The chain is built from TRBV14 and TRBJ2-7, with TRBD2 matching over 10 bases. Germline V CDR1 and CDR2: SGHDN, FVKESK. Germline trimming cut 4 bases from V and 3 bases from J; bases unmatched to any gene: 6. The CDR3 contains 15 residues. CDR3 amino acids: CASSPIAGGVYEQYF. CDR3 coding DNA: TGTGCCAGCAGCCCCATAGCGGGGGGAGTCTACGAGCAGTACTTC.

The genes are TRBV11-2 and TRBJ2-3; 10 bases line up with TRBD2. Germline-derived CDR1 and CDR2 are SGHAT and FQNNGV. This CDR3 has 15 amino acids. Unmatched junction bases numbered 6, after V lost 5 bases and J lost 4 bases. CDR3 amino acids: CASSLSGGRADTQYF. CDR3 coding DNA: TGTGCCAGCAGCCTTAGCGGGGGGCGGGCAGATACGCAGTATTTT.